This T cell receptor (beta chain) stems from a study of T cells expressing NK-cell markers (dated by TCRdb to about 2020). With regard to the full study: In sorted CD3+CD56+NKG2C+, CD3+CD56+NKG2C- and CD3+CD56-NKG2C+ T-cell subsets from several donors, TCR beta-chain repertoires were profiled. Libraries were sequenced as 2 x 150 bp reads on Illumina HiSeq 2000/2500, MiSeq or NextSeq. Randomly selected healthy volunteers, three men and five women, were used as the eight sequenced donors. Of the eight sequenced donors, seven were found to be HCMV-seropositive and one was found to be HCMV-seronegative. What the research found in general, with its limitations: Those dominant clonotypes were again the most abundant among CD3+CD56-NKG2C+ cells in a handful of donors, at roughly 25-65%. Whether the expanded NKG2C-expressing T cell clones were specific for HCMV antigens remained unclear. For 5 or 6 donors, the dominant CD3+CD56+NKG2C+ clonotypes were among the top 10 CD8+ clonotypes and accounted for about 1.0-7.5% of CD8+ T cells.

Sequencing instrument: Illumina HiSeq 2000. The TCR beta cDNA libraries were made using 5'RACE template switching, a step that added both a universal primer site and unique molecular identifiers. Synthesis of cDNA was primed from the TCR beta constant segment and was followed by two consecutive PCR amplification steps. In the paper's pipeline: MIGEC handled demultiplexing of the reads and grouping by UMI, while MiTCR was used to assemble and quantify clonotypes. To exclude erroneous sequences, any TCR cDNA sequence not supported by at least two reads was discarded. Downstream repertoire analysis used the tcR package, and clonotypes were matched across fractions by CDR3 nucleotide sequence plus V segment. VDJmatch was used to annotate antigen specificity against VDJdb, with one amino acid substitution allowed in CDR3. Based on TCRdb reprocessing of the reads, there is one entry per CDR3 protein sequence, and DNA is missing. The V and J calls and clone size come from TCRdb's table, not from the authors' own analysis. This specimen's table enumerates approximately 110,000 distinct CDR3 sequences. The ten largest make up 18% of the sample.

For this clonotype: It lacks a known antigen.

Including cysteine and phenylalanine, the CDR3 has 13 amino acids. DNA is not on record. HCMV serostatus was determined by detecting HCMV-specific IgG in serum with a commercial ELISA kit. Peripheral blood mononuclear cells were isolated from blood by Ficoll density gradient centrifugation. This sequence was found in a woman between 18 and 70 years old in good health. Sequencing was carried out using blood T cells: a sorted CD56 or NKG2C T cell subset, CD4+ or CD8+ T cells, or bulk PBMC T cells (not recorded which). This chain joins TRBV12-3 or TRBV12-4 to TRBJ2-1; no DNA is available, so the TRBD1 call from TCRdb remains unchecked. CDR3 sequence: CASRADRGTEQFF.